Shown below are 27 T cell receptor beta chains from a single sample sequenced in a study of Graves' ophthalmopathy and Graves' hyperthyroidism. The study amplified TCR beta CDR3 regions using RNA transcripts. Second-round multiplex PCR followed a first-round RT-PCR using HTBI primers. MiXCR, run by TCRdb on the multiplex PCR reads, gives a single entry per CDR3 protein. The table has about 620,000 distinct CDR3 sequences, about a fifth seen once. Material for sequencing was peripheral blood. These TCRs come from a woman younger than 35 with stable Graves' hyperthyroidism. Some clones in this sample may be carry-over from other donors' samples.

This clonotype was detected only a few times. The chain employs TRBV7-9 and TRBJ2-5; D perhaps matches TRBD1 (6 bases). Germline loops: CDR1 SEHNR, CDR2 FQNEAQ (reference sequence). The CDR3 runs to 15 residues. The V gene lost 3 bases and the J gene lost 2 bases, with 13 bases spanning the gap. CDR3 residues: CASSFGRGIQETQYF. CDR3 DNA: TGTGCCAGCAGCTTCGGCAGGGGCATTCAAGAGACCCAGTACTTC. The full variable domain, rest sourced from reference TRBV7-9 and TRBJ2-5, is DTGVSQNPRHKITKRGQNVTFRCDPISEHNRLYWYRQTLGQGPEFLTYFQNEAQLEKSRLLSDRFSAERPKGSFSTLEIQRTEQGDSAMYLCASSFGRGIQETQYFGPGTRLLVL.

The chain joins TRBV11-2 to TRBJ1-1, with unresolved D. The germline V gene encodes CDR1 SGHAT and CDR2 FQNNGV. Trimming stripped 3 bases from V and 6 bases from J, with 11 bases between. The length of the CDR3 is 13 residues. CDR3 residues: CASSLFRGPEAFF. CDR3 sequence (DNA): TGTGCCAGCAGCTTGTTCCGTGGGCCTGAAGCTTTCTTT.

This clonotype was detected ten times or more. The genes are TRBV12-3 or TRBV12-4 and TRBJ1-2; no clear D. This CDR3 has 15 amino acids. Trimming removed 3 bases from V and 5 bases from J, with 16 bases in between. The CDR3 coding sequence is TGTGCCAGCAGTTTCCCATCTCGTGGTTTGTATGGCTACACCTTC. It translates to CASSFPSRGLYGYTF.

This clonotype was found many times. The rearrangement joins TRBV19 to TRBJ2-2; 7 bases line up with TRBD2. Trimming took 4 bases from V and 2 from J; bases not matched to a gene: 4. The V gene's germline CDR1 is LNHDA and CDR2 SQIVND (reference sequence). This CDR3 has 15 residues. This CDR3 is CASSRPSGNTGELFF. CDR3 coding DNA: TGTGCCAGTAGTAGGCCTAGCGGTAACACCGGGGAGCTGTTTTTT.

This chain links TRBV2 with TRBJ1-3; possibly TRBD1 for D (5 bases). V was trimmed by 7 bases and J by 5 bases, leaving 12 bases between them. Germline assignment: CDR1 SNHLY and CDR2 FYNNEI. CDR3 length equals 13 residues. In nucleotides, the CDR3 is TGTGCCAGCAATTCAGGGTCTAGAAACACCATATATTTT. Translating gives CASNSGSRNTIYF.

The table lists this clonotype with many counts. This chain connects TRBV27 to TRBJ1-5, with D tentatively TRBD1 (5 bases). The CDR3 contains 20 residues. Germline assignment: CDR1 MNHEY and CDR2 SMNVEV (reference sequence). V was clipped by 2 bases and J by 0 bases, with 23 bases between them. The DNA of the CDR3 is TGTGCCAGCAGTTTAATATACCCCGGGACCGACGACTATAGCAATCAGCCCCAGCATTTT. Its translation is CASSLIYPGTDDYSNQPQHF.

This clonotype was seen only a few times. Possible read error: a much larger clone is one base away. The chain is built from TRBV5-6 and TRBJ1-1, with D possibly matching TRBD1 (6 bases). Germline V gene lookup returns CDR1 SGHDT and CDR2 YYEEEE. The CDR3 runs 16 residues. The DNA of the CDR3 is TGTGCCAGCAGCTGGGGGCAGACCACCATGAAAACTGAAGCTTTCTTT. Translating gives CASSWGQTTMKTEAFF. Supplemented by reference TRBV5-6 and TRBJ1-1, the full variable domain reads DAGVTQSPTHLIKTRGQQVTLRCSPKSGHDTVSWYQQALGQGPQFIFQYYEEEERQRGNFPDRFSGHQFPNYSSELNVNALLLGDSALYLCASSWGQTTMKTEAFFGQGTRLTVV.

This clonotype was detected many times. CDR3 amino acids: CASSLTYRGLSTEAFF. The CDR3 coding sequence is TGTGCCAGCAGCTTAACCTACAGGGGATTATCCACTGAAGCTTTCTTT. The chain combines TRBV11-3 with TRBJ1-1, with TRBD1 matching 7 bases. The CDR3 spans 16 residues. V was pared by 2 bases and J by 4 bases, with 10 bases of the junction left unmatched. Per the germline V gene, CDR1 is SGHNT and CDR2 is YENEEA.

Ten or more counts support this clonotype. The chain couples TRBV9 to TRBJ1-2; the D gene is possibly TRBD1 (5 bases). V was trimmed by 4 bases and J by 8 bases, leaving 18 bases between them. Per the germline V gene, CDR1 is SGDLS and CDR2 is YYNGEE. This CDR3 is 14 amino acids long. The CDR3 loop reads CASSSPPDGAGYTF. In DNA, the CDR3 is TGTGCCAGCAGCTCCCCACCCGATGGGGCCGGCTACACCTTC. Full variable domain (missing parts from reference TRBV9 and TRBJ1-2): DSGVTQTPKHLITATGQRVTLRCSPRSGDLSVYWYQQSLDQGLQFLIQYYNGEERAKGNILERFSAQQFPDLHSELNLSSLELGDSALYFCASSSPPDGAGYTFGSGTRLTVV.

There are many counts of this clonotype. The chain recombines TRBV13 with TRBJ1-2; 10 nucleotides align to TRBD1. Germline V gene data show CDR1 as PRHDT and CDR2 as FYEKMQ (reference sequence). The CDR3 is 15 amino acids. The V and J ends lost 5 bases and 1 base, in that order; junction bases with no gene match: 4. Written as DNA, the CDR3 is TGTGCCAGCAGCATGACAGGGGGCCGTAACTATGGCTACACCTTC. This translates into CASSMTGGRNYGYTF.

This clonotype was observed at least ten times. V gene TRBV6-1 combines with J gene TRBJ2-7, with D possibly TRBD2 on 5 matching bases. CDR3 length equals 13 residues. Germline V lookup: CDR1 MNHNS, CDR2 SASEGT. V was pared by 3 bases and J by 3 bases, with 9 bases between. CDR3 sequence: CASSERVYYEQYF. The CDR3 region has the DNA TGTGCCAGCAGTGAGCGGGTATACTACGAGCAGTACTTC.

Many counts were recorded for this clonotype. V gene TRBV12-3 or TRBV12-4 combines with J gene TRBJ1-1; maybe TRBD1 (6 bases). The V end was cut by 8 bases, the J end by 0 bases, with 13 bases between. The CDR3 sequence is 14 residues long. The CDR3 DNA is TGTGCCAGCCGCGCGGGACATCTGAACACTGAAGCTTTCTTT. As protein: CASRAGHLNTEAFF.

This clonotype was recorded at least ten times. Written as DNA, the CDR3 is TGTGCCAGCAGGAACACGGATAGACGGAACGAGCAGTACTTC. Translated, it gives CASRNTDRRNEQYF. The rearrangement joins TRBV12-3 or TRBV12-4 to TRBJ2-7; no clear D. With 6 bases removed from V and 5 bases from J, the gap between germline ends came to 17 bases. The CDR3 covers 14 residues.

In its sample, this clonotype was seen many times. The V and J genes are TRBV11-1 and TRBJ1-2; 8 bases line up with TRBD1. Germline V gives CDR1 SGHAT, CDR2 FQDESV (reference sequence). J gave up 0 bases and V 2 bases, and 5 bases lay outside the gene matches. The CDR3 covers 16 residues. CDR3 nucleotide sequence: TGTGCCAGCAGCTTACCCGGACAGGGACCTAACTATGGCTACACCTTC. This sequence encodes CASSLPGQGPNYGYTF.

V usage is TRBV5-6 and J usage is TRBJ2-7, with TRBD2 identical over 11 bases. Per germline, CDR1 SGHDT and CDR2 YYEEEE. This CDR3 spans 17 amino acids. With V trimmed by 7 bases and J by 5 bases, 17 bases remained unmatched. This chain's CDR3 is CASGGSYSGRAYNEQYF. The CDR3 DNA follows: TGTGCCAGCGGTGGGAGTTATAGCGGGAGGGCCTATAACGAGCAGTACTTC.

The CDR3 spells CASSPGPKQYF. CDR3 DNA: TGTGCCAGCAGCCCGGGACCCAAGCAGTACTTC. The rearrangement uses TRBV12-3 or TRBV12-4 and TRBJ2-7; D could derive from TRBD1 or TRBD2 (5 bases each). This CDR3 region has 11 residues. Trimming pared 6 bases from V and 8 bases from J, leaving 11 bases between.

This clonotype was observed a handful of times. This chain joins TRBV6-5 and TRBJ2-4, with D maybe TRBD2 (6 bases). V dropped 4 bases and J dropped 0 bases, with 13 bases sitting between them. This CDR3 is built from 16 residues. Per germline, CDR1 MNHEY and CDR2 SVGAGI. In DNA, the CDR3 is TGTGCCAGCAGTTTGCTTGGAGGGTTAGCCAAAAACATTCAGTACTTC. Translating gives CASSLLGGLAKNIQYF.

This clonotype was detected many times. This sequence joins TRBV30 and TRBJ2-4, with D unresolved. CDR1 and CDR2 (germline): GTSNPN, SVGIG (reference sequence). Trimming pared 6 bases from V and 8 bases from J, leaving 26 bases between. The CDR3 has 16 residues. This CDR3 reads CACLTTKPETMDIQYF. For the CDR3, the DNA is TGTGCCTGCCTCACGACAAAGCCAGAGACGATGGACATTCAGTACTTC.

J is TRBJ2-5 and V is TRBV12-3 or TRBV12-4, with D unclear. Trimming shortened V by 5 bases and J by 3 bases, and 4 bases separated the two germline ends. The CDR3 is made up of 11 amino acids. This chain's CDR3 is CASSGKETQYF. In nucleotides, the CDR3 is TGTGCCAGCAGTGGTAAAGAGACCCAGTACTTC.

The table lists this clonotype with many counts. The chain is built from TRBV11-3 and TRBJ2-7, with TRBD1 identical over 9 bases. V gave up 5 bases and J gave up 2 bases; unmatched junction bases: 7. Germline V gene sequence: CDR1 SGHNT, CDR2 YENEEA. There are 15 residues in the CDR3. CDR3 DNA sequence: TGTGCCAGCAGCGAGGCCGGGACAGGGACCTACGAGCAGTACTTC. Translating it yields CASSEAGTGTYEQYF.

The rearrangement links TRBV20-1 to TRBJ1-2; perhaps TRBD1 as D (6 bases). The V and J ends lost 5 bases and 8 bases respectively, with 18 bases between them. The germline V gene encodes CDR1 DFQATT and CDR2 SNEGSKA (reference sequence). This CDR3 contains 13 residues. For the CDR3, the DNA is TGCAGTGCTGACATCCTCAGGGGTATGGGCTACACCTTC. Protein sequence: CSADILRGMGYTF.

This clonotype was recorded at least ten times. The chain recombines TRBV14 with TRBJ1-5; tentatively, D is TRBD1 (5 bases). V was shortened by 6 bases and J by 4 bases, with 10 bases between the two germline ends. CDR3 length: 13 residues. Germline loops: CDR1 SGHDN, CDR2 FVKESK. This CDR3 is CASSQGLNQPQHF. DNA for the CDR3: TGTGCCAGCAGTCAGGGCCTAAATCAGCCCCAGCATTTT.

Worth noting for this clonotype: Possible read error: a much larger clone is one base away. A read error is likely, as this CDR3 ends without the conserved phenylalanine or tryptophan. CDR3 nucleotides: TGTGCCAGCACCCTGATGGGGAGTGAAGCTTTCCTT. Translation: CASTLMGSEAFL. This chain uses TRBV12-3 or TRBV12-4 with TRBJ1-1; no definite D call. Deletions cut 7 bases from V and 7 bases from J, with 13 bases between. The CDR3 is 12 residues long.

This clonotype was observed at least ten times. The chain joins TRBV5-1 to TRBJ2-5; D may be TRBD2 (5 bases). This CDR3 is built from 14 residues. The germline V and J ends were trimmed by 5 bases and 5 bases, with 16 bases remaining between them. CDR1 and CDR2 from the germline V gene are SGHRS and YFSETQ. The CDR3 coding sequence is TGCGCCAGCAGGGCCGGGGAGAGAGGGGAGACCCAGTACTTC. Translating gives CASRAGERGETQYF. The whole variable domain, remainder taken from reference TRBV5-1 and TRBJ2-5, is KAGVTQTPRYLIKTRGQQVTLSCSPISGHRSVSWYQQTPGQGLQFLFEYFSETQRNKGNFPGRFSGRQFSNSRSEMNVSTLELGDSALYLCASRAGERGETQYFGPGTRLLVL.

This clonotype was picked up many times. The rearrangement uses TRBV6-1 and TRBJ1-5; tentative D call: TRBD1 (5 bases). The CDR3 loop spans 13 amino acids. Germline V gives CDR1 MNHNS, CDR2 SASEGT. V lost 3 bases to trimming and J lost 7 bases, with 10 bases between them. CDR3 protein: CASSDPGNQPQHF. The DNA of the CDR3 is TGTGCCAGCAGTGACCCAGGGAACCAGCCCCAGCATTTT.

A single count supports this clonotype. CDR3 sequence reads: CSAQPESYEQYF. The CDR3 region has the DNA TGCAGTGCCCAGCCTGAATCCTACGAGCAGTACTTC. The chain combines TRBV20-1 with TRBJ2-7, with no clear D. Trimming shortened V by 6 bases and J by 1 base, and 10 bases separated the two germline ends. The V gene's germline CDR1 is DFQATT and CDR2 SNEGSKA (reference sequence). This CDR3 region has 12 residues.

Many counts were recorded for this clonotype. The V call is TRBV20-1, the J call TRBJ1-1; tentative D call: TRBD1 (5 bases). V lost 5 bases to trimming and J lost 3 bases, with 13 bases between them. The CDR3 covers 13 residues. Germline assignment: CDR1 DFQATT and CDR2 SNEGSKA (reference sequence). The CDR3 protein is CSADIAGDTEAFF. CDR3 nucleotides: TGCAGTGCTGACATTGCGGGGGACACTGAAGCTTTCTTT.